This T cell receptor (beta chain) emerged from a study of T cell responses to AZD1222 COVID-19 vaccine. Study-level points and caveats: The reported proportion of spike-specific TCRs targeting unmutated variant regions was nearly half.

About this clone itself: Its specificity is unknown.

The protocol was immunoSEQ multiplex PCR, while the TCRdb copy is restricted to in-frame clones and leaves out a portion. In the table there are roughly 120,000 clones, 88% of which are singletons. The ends lost 1 base at V and 5 bases at J; junction bases unmatched: 11. CDR1 is SGHDT, CDR2 YYEEEE, per germline. This CDR3 has 16 residues. The material was peripheral blood, obtained on day 0 of AZD1222 vaccination. This sequence originates from an adult in good health. The chain links TRBV5-6 to TRBJ2-5, with TRBD2 matching 7 bases. This CDR3 reads CASSLSPSGAQETQYF. In DNA, the CDR3 is TGTGCCAGCAGCTTGTCTCCCAGCGGGGCCCAGGAGACCCAGTACTTC.